The 28 T cell receptor beta chains given below trace back to one sample, sequenced in a study of shared clonotypes between healthy human individuals. Profiled with immunoSEQ multiplex PCR; TCRdb holds only in-frame clones, not every one. The sample has 550,000 to 800,000 clones; around two thirds are singletons. Sequencing was done on a sample of memory CD4+ T cells sorted from blood. Subset meaning: CD45RA-negative fraction. These receptors were obtained from a woman aged 30 to 39 in good health.

The chain is built from TRBV4-1 and TRBJ2-7, with D possibly being TRBD2 (7 bases). Trimming took off 4 bases at V and 2 bases at J, with 15 bases between the two ends. There are 15 residues in the CDR3. The V gene's germline CDR1 is MGHRA and CDR2 YSYEKL. The CDR3 DNA is TGCGCCAGCAGCCCGAGGGGGGGGACGACCTACGAGCAGTACTTC. This translates into CASSPRGGTTYEQYF.

Concerning this clone: The sample holds other DNA sequences that translate to the same CDR3. The V gene is TRBV18, the J gene TRBJ1-1; no clear D gene. V lost 3 bases and J 3 bases, leaving 8 bases between the germline ends. The CDR3 is 13 amino acids. Germline lookup yields CDR1 KGHSH and CDR2 LQKENI. The CDR3 region has the DNA TGTGCCAGCTCACCTCTTTCGGACACTGAAGCTTTCTTT. Translated, it gives CASSPLSDTEAFF.

V and J are TRBV5-1 and TRBJ2-5; no firm D call. This CDR3 is 14 amino acids long. V was shortened by 0 bases and J by 2 bases, with 8 bases between the two germline ends. Germline assignment: CDR1 SGHRS and CDR2 YFSETQ. CDR3 in DNA: TGCGCCAGCAGCTTGGATACAGCTCAAGAGACCCAGTACTTC. It translates to CASSLDTAQETQYF.

The chain has TRBV30 and TRBJ2-3, with D possibly being TRBD2 (6 bases). Trimming left V 0 bases short and J 4 bases short, with 17 bases between. There are 16 residues in the CDR3. Germline V lookup: CDR1 GTSNPN, CDR2 SVGIG (reference sequence). Written as DNA, the CDR3 is TGTGCCTGGAGTGTAGGTCTGGCTAGCGATCCAGATACGCAGTATTTT. This gives the protein CAWSVGLASDPDTQYF.

The chain uses TRBV27 and TRBJ2-3; TRBD2 aligns across 12 bases. The germline CDR1 and CDR2 sequences are MNHEY and SMNVEV (reference sequence). Unmatched junction bases numbered 10, after V lost 6 bases and J lost 0 bases. The CDR3 runs 18 residues. CDR3 protein: CASSRRTSGVSSTDTQYF. CDR3 in DNA: TGTGCCAGCAGCCGGCGGACTAGCGGGGTCTCTAGCACAGATACGCAGTATTTT.

This clone was detected only once. This chain joins TRBV19 and TRBJ2-1; 9 positions agree with TRBD1. CDR3 length: 16 amino acids. Trimming took 4 bases from V and 6 from J; bases not matched to a gene: 10. Germline V gene data show CDR1 as LNHDA and CDR2 as SQIVND (reference sequence). The CDR3: CASSTKSGTGSNEQFF. The DNA for the CDR3 is TGTGCCAGTAGTACGAAATCCGGGACAGGGTCCAATGAGCAGTTCTTC.

This chain joins TRBV5-1 and TRBJ2-7; D may be TRBD2 (5 bases). Trimming took off 3 bases at V and 0 bases at J, with 16 bases between the two ends. Germline assignment: CDR1 SGHRS and CDR2 YFSETQ. The CDR3 runs to 16 residues. The CDR3 loop is CASSSPSGPSSYEQYF. In DNA, the CDR3 is TGCGCCAGCAGCTCCCCAAGCGGTCCTAGCTCCTACGAGCAGTACTTC.

This clone was seen only a few times. The gene calls are TRBV18 and TRBJ1-1, with 8 nucleotides matching TRBD1. This CDR3 is 15 amino acids long. Germline values: CDR1 KGHSH, CDR2 LQKENI. V trimming: 3 bases; J trimming: 3 bases; junction bases outside the gene matches: 6. CDR3 bases: TGTGCCAGCTCACCTAGCAGGGGGCGGGACACTGAAGCTTTCTTT. The encoded protein is CASSPSRGRDTEAFF.

Here the CDR3 DNA reads TGCGCCAGCAGCTTGGCCCCAGGGCAGTACACAGATACGCAGTATTTT. It codes for CASSLAPGQYTDTQYF. The chain has TRBV5-1 and TRBJ2-3; D may be TRBD1 (5 bases). Trimming removed 0 bases from V and 2 bases from J, with 13 bases in between. Germline assignment: CDR1 SGHRS and CDR2 YFSETQ. The CDR3 length is 16 residues.

This clone was counted a single time. The chain uses TRBV7-3 and TRBJ1-1; D is ambiguous. Germline CDR1 reads SGHTA; CDR2 reads FQGTGA. V was cut by 2 bases and J by 6 bases, with 10 bases left in between. The CDR3 is 13 amino acids. Written as DNA, the CDR3 is TGTGCCAGCAGCTTATTTGTAGACGCTGAAGCTTTCTTT. Protein: CASSLFVDAEAFF.

The chain recombines TRBV5-6 with TRBJ2-5; D is uncertain. The CDR3 has 13 amino acids. With 0 bases removed from V and 2 bases from J, the gap between germline ends came to 5 bases. Germline assignment: CDR1 SGHDT and CDR2 YYEEEE. The CDR3 loop reads CASSLALQETQYF. CDR3 nucleotide sequence: TGTGCCAGCAGCTTGGCTCTACAAGAGACCCAGTACTTC.

V usage is TRBV5-1 and J usage is TRBJ2-1; D unresolved. Germline V gene data show CDR1 as SGHRS and CDR2 as YFSETQ. V dropped 4 bases and J dropped 0 bases, with 26 bases sitting between them. The CDR3 is 20 residues long. The CDR3 here is CASSGRLAHPIPSSYNEQFF. The CDR3 region has the DNA TGCGCCAGCAGCGGCCGGTTGGCGCATCCAATACCGAGCTCCTACAATGAGCAGTTCTTC. Based on the CDR3 plus reference TRBV5-1 and TRBJ2-1, the full variable domain is KAGVTQTPRYLIKTRGQQVTLSCSPISGHRSVSWYQQTPGQGLQFLFEYFSETQRNKGNFPGRFSGRQFSNSRSEMNVSTLELGDSALYLCASSGRLAHPIPSSYNEQFFGPGTRLTVL.

V usage is TRBV6-6 and J usage is TRBJ2-7, with D perhaps TRBD2 (6 bases). CDR1 is MNHNY, CDR2 SVGAGI, per germline (reference sequence). This CDR3 has 12 residues. The germline V and J ends were trimmed by 6 bases and 4 bases, with 10 bases remaining between them. CDR3 sequence (DNA): TGTGCCAGCAGCCCGACTAGTTACGAGCAGTACTTC. It translates to CASSPTSYEQYF.

J is TRBJ1-2 and V is TRBV10-3, with D possibly matching TRBD1 (5 bases). Per germline, CDR1 ENHRY and CDR2 SYGVKD. V was clipped by 3 bases and J by 2 bases, with 10 bases between them. There are 14 residues in the CDR3. The CDR3 nucleotides read TGTGCCATCAGTGACTCGACAGAAAACTATGGCTACACCTTC. This gives the protein CAISDSTENYGYTF.

J is TRBJ2-3 and V is TRBV6-1; 8 bases are shared with TRBD2. Losses at the gene ends were 6 bases for V and 4 bases for J; bases not matched to a gene: 6. Germline V lookup: CDR1 MNHNS, CDR2 SASEGT. CDR3 length: 14 residues. CDR3 bases: TGTGCCAGCAGCGGAGCGGGAGTTCCAGATACGCAGTATTTT. It encodes CASSGAGVPDTQYF.

The CDR3 nucleotides are TGTGCCAGCAGTTCTAATATTAATCAGCCCCAGCATTTT. Amino acid sequence: CASSSNINQPQHF. The chain joins TRBV28 to TRBJ1-5, with D unresolved. Trimming cost V 4 bases and J 4 bases, with 8 bases left between them. From germline, CDR1 is MDHEN and CDR2 SYDVKM. The CDR3 extends over 13 amino acids.

This clone was counted between two and nine times. The J gene is TRBJ2-1, the V gene TRBV6-5, with 13 nucleotides matching TRBD2. Losses at the gene ends were 6 bases for V and 12 bases for J; bases not matched to a gene: 11. The V gene's germline CDR1 is MNHEY and CDR2 SVGAGI. CDR3 length equals 15 residues. Here the CDR3 reads CASSLGTSGTKWQFF. CDR3 coding DNA: TGTGCCAGCAGCCTCGGGACTAGCGGGACAAAATGGCAGTTCTTC.

V is TRBV27 and J is TRBJ2-7; no clear D gene. The V end was cut by 6 bases, the J end by 1 base, with 16 bases between. CDR3 length: 15 amino acids. Germline assignment: CDR1 MNHEY and CDR2 SMNVEV (reference sequence). The CDR3, as DNA: TGTGCCAGCAGGGAGCTGGTTTTACCGTCCTACGAGCAGTACTTC. This encodes CASRELVLPSYEQYF.

V gene TRBV19 combines with J gene TRBJ2-5; D may match TRBD1 or TRBD2 (5 bases each). Deletions cut 4 bases from V and 4 bases from J, with 22 bases between. The CDR3 totals 17 residues. In germline, CDR1 is LNHDA, CDR2 SQIVND (reference sequence). CDR3 sequence: CASSRGEPGPSGETQYF. The CDR3 DNA reads as TGTGCCAGTAGTAGAGGGGAGCCGGGTCCTTCGGGAGAGACCCAGTACTTC.

This chain connects TRBV14 to TRBJ1-2, with D hard to call. V gave up 0 bases and J gave up 2 bases, with 7 bases separating them. CDR1 and CDR2 (germline): SGHDN, FVKESK. The CDR3 contains 14 residues. The CDR3 region is CASSQDLYNYGYTF. The DNA of the CDR3 is TGTGCCAGCAGCCAAGATCTGTACAACTATGGCTACACCTTC.

The CDR3 region is CASSLVGGRGSDTQYF. The CDR3 nucleotides read TGTGCCAGCAGCTTAGTAGGTGGCCGAGGTTCAGATACGCAGTATTTT. The rearrangement joins TRBV7-8 to TRBJ2-3; no definite D call. This CDR3 comprises 16 residues. The germline V gene has CDR1 SGHVS and CDR2 FQNEAQ. V was pared by 1 base and J by 4 bases, with 15 bases between.

The chain is built from TRBV27 and TRBJ2-1; 12 bases fit TRBD2. The CDR3 spans 15 residues. The V gene end was trimmed by 3 bases and the J gene end by 7 bases; junction bases not matched to a gene: 4. Germline CDR1 reads MNHEY; CDR2 reads SMNVEV (reference sequence). CDR3 amino acids: CASSFGLAGGNEQFF. The DNA for the CDR3 is TGTGCCAGCAGTTTTGGTCTAGCGGGAGGGAATGAGCAGTTCTTC.

Notes on this clone: A much more abundant neighbour one base away suggests this may be a read error. Distinct nucleotide sequences in the sample also encode this CDR3. The chain is built from TRBV5-1 and TRBJ2-2; D tentatively fits TRBD1 or TRBD2 (5 bases each). V shed 3 bases and J shed 1 base, with 10 bases lying between them. Looked up from germline, CDR1 is SGHRS and CDR2 is YFSETQ. The CDR3 runs 15 residues. CDR3 DNA: TGCGCCAGCAGCTCCGGGACCCAGAACACCGGGGAGCTGTTTTTT. The encoded protein is CASSSGTQNTGELFF.

This clone was seen at least ten times. Written as DNA, the CDR3 is TGTGCCAGCAGTTCGACCGGGACAGGGACTGGCTACACCTTC. It specifies CASSSTGTGTGYTF. V usage is TRBV28 and J usage is TRBJ1-2; 9 nucleotides align to TRBD1. CDR1 is MDHEN, CDR2 SYDVKM, per germline. J gave up 7 bases and V 4 bases, and 7 bases lay outside the gene matches. CDR3 length equals 14 residues.

The chain combines TRBV2 with TRBJ1-1; possibly TRBD1 for D (5 bases). The V gene lost 7 bases and the J gene lost 10 bases, with 22 bases spanning the gap. Germline CDR1 SNHLY, CDR2 FYNNEI. The CDR3 spans 14 residues. In nucleotides, the CDR3 is TGTGCCAGCACAATGACAGAAGTGGCGGTGGTAGCTTTCTTT. This gives the protein CASTMTEVAVVAFF.

This clone was counted at least ten times. The V gene is TRBV28, the J gene TRBJ1-5; possibly TRBD1 for D (5 bases). This CDR3 contains 13 residues. The V gene lost 5 bases and the J gene lost 4 bases, with 9 bases spanning the gap. Germline loops: CDR1 MDHEN, CDR2 SYDVKM. CDR3 DNA: TGTGCCAGCAGTGAGGACAATAATCAGCCCCAGCATTTT. It yields the protein CASSEDNNQPQHF.

The V and J genes are TRBV5-4 and TRBJ2-5; TRBD2 might be the D (6 bases). Germline CDR1 reads SGHNT; CDR2 reads YYREEE (reference sequence). CDR3 size: 17 residues. V lost 0 bases and J lost 2, with 17 bases in between. The CDR3 coding sequence is TGTGCCAGCAGCTTGGGGTGGGGGGAGACCGTACAAGAGACCCAGTACTTC. Protein: CASSLGWGETVQETQYF.

V usage is TRBV28 and J usage is TRBJ1-2; the match to TRBD1 covers 7 bases. V lost 6 bases, J lost 11 bases, and 12 bases stayed unmatched. The germline V gene has CDR1 MDHEN and CDR2 SYDVKM. The CDR3 runs 13 residues. The CDR3 DNA sequence: TGTGCCAGCAGCAATACCCCAGGGGGAGGGTACACCTTC. Translated: CASSNTPGGGYTF.